These T cell receptor beta chains were read from a single sample in a study of shared clonotypes between healthy human individuals. Profiled with immunoSEQ multiplex PCR; TCRdb holds only in-frame clones, not every one. Here the sample spans about 2.4 million clones, over 85% being singletons. The sample consisted of naive CD4+ T cells from PBMCs. The source is a young man in good health. Some clones in this sample may be carry-over from other donors' samples. CDR3s include the opening cysteine and the closing phenylalanine or tryptophan. The D gene is left open where the match is weak. The size of a clone is reported for some rows only, either as once, few or many, or as a class for expanded clones.

d_gene	v_gene	abundance	len	j_gene	CDR3aa	CDR3nt
-	TRBV6-4	-	13	TRBJ1-1	CASSPGLNTEAFF	TGTGCCAGCTCCCCGGGGTTAAACACTGAAGCTTTCTTT
-	TRBV29-1	-	12	TRBJ1-3	CSVEEPGNTIYF	TGCAGCGTTGAAGAACCTGGAAACACCATATATTTT
-	TRBV19	-	14	TRBJ1-1	CASSGWDMDTEAFF	TGTGCCAGTAGTGGGTGGGACATGGACACTGAAGCTTTCTTT
-	TRBV5-1	-	13	TRBJ1-1	CASSFTSNTEAFF	TGCGCCAGCAGCTTCACGTCGAACACTGAAGCTTTCTTT
TRBD2	TRBV28	-	17	TRBJ2-7	CASSLVSGALAAYEQYF	TGTGCCAGCAGTTTAGTCTCTGGGGCTCTAGCGGCATACGAGCAGTACTTC
-	TRBV30	-	16	TRBJ2-3	CAWSVQAGQATDTQYF	TGTGCCTGGAGTGTACAGGCGGGTCAGGCCACAGATACGCAGTATTTT
-	TRBV13	-	19	TRBJ2-3	CASSLGFPEPETLTDTQYF	TGTGCCAGCAGCTTAGGCTTTCCGGAACCGGAGACTCTAACAGATACGCAGTATTTT
-	TRBV28	-	17	TRBJ2-7	CASSFGFEGTVTYEQYF	TGTGCCAGCAGTTTTGGTTTCGAGGGGACCGTCACCTACGAGCAGTACTTC
TRBD2	TRBV11-2	-	17	TRBJ2-1	CASSLVAGGPGYNEQFF	TGTGCCAGCAGCTTAGTAGCGGGAGGGCCGGGATACAATGAGCAGTTCTTC
TRBD2	TRBV4-1	-	15	TRBJ2-1	CASSPGLADHNEQFF	TGCGCCAGCAGCCCAGGACTAGCGGACCACAATGAGCAGTTCTTC
TRBD1	TRBV19	-	13	TRBJ1-1	CASSADRVTEAFF	TGTGCCAGTAGTGCGGACAGGGTCACTGAAGCTTTCTTT
-	TRBV7-9	-	16	TRBJ2-7	CASSLALTGGRYEQYF	TGTGCCAGCAGCTTAGCGCTAACGGGGGGCCGGTACGAGCAGTACTTC
-	TRBV28	-	15	TRBJ2-1	CASSQGQIGHNEQFF	TGTGCCAGCAGTCAAGGACAGATTGGGCACAATGAGCAGTTCTTC
-	TRBV7-3	once	16	TRBJ2-3	CASTLLPGTAPDTQYF	TGTGCCAGCACCCTCCTTCCCGGCACCGCGCCAGATACGCAGTATTTT
-	TRBV5-1	-	15	TRBJ2-5	CASTEAGQNQETQYF	TGCGCCAGCACCGAGGCGGGACAAAACCAAGAGACCCAGTACTTC
-	TRBV5-1	-	15	TRBJ1-6	CASSLDEVVDSPLHF	TGCGCCAGCAGCTTGGATGAGGTAGTGGATTCACCCCTCCACTTT
-	TRBV18	-	16	TRBJ2-3	CASSPSTPLGVDTQYF	TGTGCCAGCTCACCCTCTACCCCACTGGGTGTGGATACGCAGTATTTT
TRBD1	TRBV6-5	-	14	TRBJ1-5	CASRLTGADQPQHF	TGTGCCAGCAGACTAACAGGGGCGGATCAGCCCCAGCATTTT
-	TRBV10-1	-	17	TRBJ2-7	CASSEWDGLLRSYEQYF	TGCGCCAGCAGTGAATGGGACGGCTTACTTAGGTCCTACGAGCAGTACTTC
TRBD2	TRBV28	-	13	TRBJ2-2	CASTPGRAGELFF	TGTGCCAGCACCCCTGGGAGGGCCGGGGAGCTGTTTTTT
-	TRBV28	-	10	TRBJ2-1	CASRGGEQFF	TGTGCCAGCAGAGGGGGTGAGCAGTTCTTC
TRBD2	TRBV5-4	-	15	TRBJ2-7	CASSASSGRAYEQYF	TGTGCCAGCAGCGCTTCTAGCGGGAGGGCCTACGAGCAGTACTTC